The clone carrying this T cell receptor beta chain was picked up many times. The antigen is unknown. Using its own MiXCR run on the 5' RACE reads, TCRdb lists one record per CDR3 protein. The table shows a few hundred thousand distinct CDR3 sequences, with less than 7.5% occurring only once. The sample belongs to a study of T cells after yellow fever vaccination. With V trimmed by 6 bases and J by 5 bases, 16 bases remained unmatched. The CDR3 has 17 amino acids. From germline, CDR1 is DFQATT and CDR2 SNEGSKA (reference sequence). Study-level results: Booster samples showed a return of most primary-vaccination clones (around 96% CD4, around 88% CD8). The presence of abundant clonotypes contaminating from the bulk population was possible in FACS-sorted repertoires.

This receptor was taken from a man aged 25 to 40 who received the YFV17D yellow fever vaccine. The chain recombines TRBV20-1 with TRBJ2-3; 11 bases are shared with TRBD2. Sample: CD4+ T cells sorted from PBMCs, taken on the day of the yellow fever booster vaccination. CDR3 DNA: TGCAGTGCCGAGAGGTTAGCGGGAGGGCCGGCAGGAGATACGCAGTATTTT. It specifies CSAERLAGGPAGDTQYF.